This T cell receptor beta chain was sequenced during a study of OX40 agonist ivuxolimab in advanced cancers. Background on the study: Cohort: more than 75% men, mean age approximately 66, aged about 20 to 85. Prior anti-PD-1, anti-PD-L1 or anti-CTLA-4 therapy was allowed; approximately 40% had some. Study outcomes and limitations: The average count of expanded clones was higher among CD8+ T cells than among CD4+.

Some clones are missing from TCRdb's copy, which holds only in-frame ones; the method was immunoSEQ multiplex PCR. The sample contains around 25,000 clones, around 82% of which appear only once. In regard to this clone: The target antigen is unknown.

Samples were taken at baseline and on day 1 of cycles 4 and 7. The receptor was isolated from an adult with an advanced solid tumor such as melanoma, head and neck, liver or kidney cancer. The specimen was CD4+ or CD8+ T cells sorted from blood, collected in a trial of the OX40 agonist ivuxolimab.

CDR3 sequence reads: CASSPRGSKQFF. CDR3 bases: TGTGCCAGCAGCCCTAGGGGGTCTAAGCAGTTCTTC. The V call is TRBV5-6, the J call TRBJ2-1; maybe TRBD1 (6 bases). Trimming took 4 bases from V and 11 from J, leaving 13 bases between them. The CDR3 has 12 amino acids. The germline gives CDR1 SGHDT, CDR2 YYEEEE.